These 23 T cell receptor beta chains were all obtained from the same sample, sequenced in a study of OX40 agonist ivuxolimab in advanced cancers. Assay used: immunoSEQ multiplex PCR; TCRdb lists only in-frame clones, some missing. The table lists 60,000 to 75,000 clones, roughly 90% of them singletons. Sequencing was performed on CD4+ or CD8+ T cells sorted from blood, taken in a trial of the OX40 agonist ivuxolimab. The receptors here all came from an adult with an advanced solid tumor such as melanoma, head and neck, liver or kidney cancer.

Here the CDR3 DNA reads TGTGCCAGTAGTATAAGCAGAGCAGGATCACCCCTCCACTTT. Translation gives CASSISRAGSPLHF. The rearrangement joins TRBV19 to TRBJ1-6; D gene ambiguous. Germline CDR1 and CDR2: LNHDA and SQIVND (reference sequence). V lost 2 bases, J lost 10 bases, and 12 bases lay in between. The CDR3 extends over 14 amino acids.

The V call is TRBV6-5, the J call TRBJ2-2, with D unresolved. Trimming removed 10 bases at V and 0 bases at J, with 9 bases between. Germline loops: CDR1 MNHEY, CDR2 SVGAGI. The CDR3 runs to 13 residues. This CDR3 is CATRSTNTGELFF. CDR3 DNA: TGTGCCACCCGGAGTACGAACACCGGGGAGCTGTTTTTT.

V gene TRBV29-1 combines with J gene TRBJ1-5, with D perhaps matching TRBD1 (6 bases). V was pared by 3 bases and J by 7 bases, with 13 bases between. Looked up from germline, CDR1 is SQVTM and CDR2 is ANQGSEA. There are 13 residues in the CDR3. The CDR3, as DNA: TGCAGCGTTGAGGGGGGGCTCGGACAGCCCCAGCATTTT. Its protein product is CSVEGGLGQPQHF. The complete variable domain, with remaining parts taken from reference TRBV29-1 and TRBJ1-5, reads SAVISQKPSRDICQRGTSLTIQCQVDSQVTMMFWYRQQPGQSLTLIATANQGSEATYESGFVIDKFPISRPNLTFSTLTVSNMSPEDSSIYLCSVEGGLGQPQHFGDGTRLSIL.

This sequence joins TRBV9 and TRBJ1-2; no firm D call. The length of the CDR3 is 13 residues. V was cut by 3 bases and J by 4 bases, with 10 bases left in between. In germline, CDR1 is SGDLS, CDR2 YYNGEE. The CDR3 protein is CASSDHKAYGYTF. The CDR3 DNA reads TGTGCCAGCAGCGACCACAAGGCCTATGGCTACACCTTC.

J is TRBJ1-1 and V is TRBV5-1; the D gene is possibly TRBD1 (5 bases). Trimming removed 0 bases at V and 2 bases at J, with 8 bases between. Germline V gene sequence: CDR1 SGHRS, CDR2 YFSETQ. The CDR3 loop spans 14 amino acids. The CDR3 bases are TGCGCCAGCAGCTTGGGACAGCCAAACACTGAAGCTTTCTTT. It is translated as CASSLGQPNTEAFF.

The chain is built from TRBV18 and TRBJ2-7, with TRBD2 matching 7 bases. This CDR3 is built from 15 residues. From germline, CDR1 is KGHSH and CDR2 LQKENI. After removal of 2 bases from V and 0 bases from J, the junction contained 4 bases not matched to a gene. The CDR3 bases are TGTGCCAGCTCACCAGAGCGGGGCGACTCCTACGAGCAGTACTTC. As protein: CASSPERGDSYEQYF.

This chain uses TRBV27 with TRBJ2-5; D perhaps matches TRBD2 (6 bases). Trimming removed 5 bases at V and 5 bases at J, with 15 bases between. Germline-derived CDR1 and CDR2 are MNHEY and SMNVEV (reference sequence). This CDR3 contains 14 residues. The CDR3 is CASSSPTRRETQYF. The DNA of the CDR3 is TGTGCCAGCAGTAGCCCGACTAGGCGGGAGACCCAGTACTTC.

The V call is TRBV2, the J call TRBJ1-2; D call uncertain. The V end was cut by 7 bases, the J end by 8 bases, with 14 bases between. From germline, CDR1 is SNHLY and CDR2 FYNNEI. This CDR3 spans 12 amino acids. CDR3 residues: CASKEGPWGYTF. The CDR3 DNA sequence: TGTGCCAGCAAAGAAGGGCCGTGGGGCTACACCTTC.

In this sample, this clone turned up a few times. J is TRBJ1-5 and V is TRBV19; 7 bases agree with TRBD1. This CDR3 contains 15 residues. The trim removed 4 bases at V and 3 bases at J, leaving 6 bases unmatched. CDR1 is LNHDA, CDR2 SQIVND, per germline (reference sequence). As DNA, the CDR3 is TGTGCCAGTAGTAGCGGACAGGCTTTCAATCAGCCCCAGCATTTT. Residues: CASSSGQAFNQPQHF.

The genes are TRBV11-3 and TRBJ2-3; D uncertain. Germline CDR1 and CDR2: SGHNT and YENEEA. The ends were cut back, 4 bases at V and 5 bases at J, with 10 bases in the middle. The CDR3 is 13 amino acids. Written as DNA, the CDR3 is TGTGCCAGCAGCTCCTCTTCTAGAGATACGCAGTATTTT. This translates into CASSSSSRDTQYF. The full variable domain, with the rest looked up from reference TRBV11-3 and TRBJ2-3, is EAGVVQSPRYKIIEKKQPVAFWCNPISGHNTLYWYLQNLGQGPELLIRYENEEAVDDSQLPKDRFSAERLKGVDSTLKIQPAELGDSAVYLCASSSSSRDTQYFGPGTRLTVL.

The chain is built from TRBV29-1 and TRBJ2-1; TRBD2 aligns across 8 bases. This CDR3 region has 14 residues. Germline V lookup: CDR1 SQVTM, CDR2 ANQGSEA. The ends lost 5 bases at V and 8 bases at J; junction bases unmatched: 11. CDR3 coding DNA: TGCAGCGTTTCACGAGCGGGAGTAGGTGATGAGCAGTTCTTC. Translating gives CSVSRAGVGDEQFF.

The chain employs TRBV19 and TRBJ2-5; TRBD1 aligns across 9 bases. CDR3 length: 18 residues. V gave up 1 base and J gave up 5 bases; unmatched junction bases: 14. Looked up from germline, CDR1 is LNHDA and CDR2 is SQIVND (reference sequence). CDR3 DNA sequence: TGTGCCAGTAGTATAGGTCGACTGTCGGGACAGGGAAGTGAGACCCAGTACTTC. This codes for CASSIGRLSGQGSETQYF.

V is TRBV2 and J is TRBJ2-7; 11 positions agree with TRBD2. The V and J ends lost 6 bases and 3 bases, in that order; junction bases with no gene match: 7. From germline, CDR1 is SNHLY and CDR2 FYNNEI. The CDR3 spans 15 residues. The CDR3 nucleotides read TGTGCCAGCAGCCCGGGACTAGCGGAGGTCTACGAGCAGTACTTC. Translation: CASSPGLAEVYEQYF.

The rearrangement links TRBV2 to TRBJ1-3; tentative D call: TRBD1 (5 bases). The ends were cut back, 0 bases at V and 8 bases at J, with 14 bases in the middle. Germline V gene sequence: CDR1 SNHLY, CDR2 FYNNEI. The CDR3 loop spans 15 amino acids. CDR3 sequence: CASSEAGQGLYTIYF. The CDR3 DNA sequence: TGTGCCAGCAGTGAAGCGGGCCAGGGATTATACACCATATATTTT. The variable domain in full, with the rest retrieved from reference TRBV2 and TRBJ1-3, is EPEVTQTPSHQVTQMGQEVILRCVPISNHLYFYWYRQILGQKVEFLVSFYNNEISEKSEIFDDQFSVERPDGSNFTLKIRSTKLEDSAMYFCASSEAGQGLYTIYFGEGSWLTVV.

The J gene is TRBJ2-5, the V gene TRBV7-2; the match to TRBD2 covers 7 bases. This CDR3 contains 14 residues. After removal of 5 bases from V and 1 base from J, the junction contained 4 bases not matched to a gene. Germline V lookup: CDR1 SGHTA, CDR2 FQGNSA. For the CDR3, the DNA is TGTGCCAGCAGCCAAGGGACTATCCAAGAGACCCAGTACTTC. It specifies CASSQGTIQETQYF. The whole variable domain, filled in from reference TRBV7-2 and TRBJ2-5, reads GAGVSQSPSNKVTEKGKDVELRCDPISGHTALYWYRQSLGQGLEFLIYFQGNSAPDKSGLPSDRFSAERTGGSVSTLTIQRTQQEDSAVYLCASSQGTIQETQYFGPGTRLLVL.

The gene calls are TRBV6-5 and TRBJ2-7; 9 bases match TRBD1. Germline V CDR1 and CDR2: MNHEY, SVGAGI. The CDR3 length is 15 residues. V lost 0 bases and J lost 3; bases outside the gene matches: 3. In nucleotides, the CDR3 is TGTGCCAGCAGTTACTCTAGGGACAGGGTCTACGAGCAGTACTTC. Its translation is CASSYSRDRVYEQYF.

The chain has TRBV19 and TRBJ1-6; D gene ambiguous. The CDR3 totals 15 residues. V lost 0 bases and J 7 bases, leaving 10 bases between the germline ends. The germline V gene encodes CDR1 LNHDA and CDR2 SQIVND (reference sequence). The CDR3 protein is CASSIDWRVNSPLHF. For the CDR3, the DNA is TGTGCCAGTAGTATAGATTGGCGGGTGAATTCACCCCTCCACTTT.

The chain links TRBV9 to TRBJ2-2; D not certain. This CDR3 has 13 amino acids. Germline V lookup: CDR1 SGDLS, CDR2 YYNGEE. Trimming pared 0 bases from V and 5 bases from J, leaving 5 bases between. Here the CDR3 reads CASSVAATGELFF. The CDR3 coding sequence is TGTGCCAGCAGCGTAGCAGCGACCGGGGAGCTGTTTTTT.

The chain uses TRBV14 and TRBJ1-2; no reliable D call. In germline, CDR1 is SGHDN, CDR2 FVKESK. V dropped 0 bases and J dropped 3 bases, with 8 bases sitting between them. The CDR3 is 14 residues long. CDR3 DNA: TGTGCCAGCAGCCAAGATAACGGCTACTATGGCTACACCTTC. Amino acids: CASSQDNGYYGYTF.

The chain has TRBV9 and TRBJ2-5, with TRBD1 matching over 10 bases. This CDR3 has 14 amino acids. Germline V CDR1 and CDR2: SGDLS, YYNGEE. The V gene end was trimmed by 4 bases and the J gene end by 4 bases; junction bases not matched to a gene: 4. CDR3 nucleotide sequence: TGTGCCAGCAGCCCCTGGGACAGGGGAGAGACCCAGTACTTC. This codes for CASSPWDRGETQYF.

The rearrangement joins TRBV19 to TRBJ2-5; no reliable D call. The CDR3 is 12 amino acids. V gave up 4 bases and J gave up 1 base, with 4 bases separating them. The germline gives CDR1 LNHDA, CDR2 SQIVND (reference sequence). CDR3 in DNA: TGTGCCAGTAGTAGAACCCAAGAGACCCAGTACTTC. Residues: CASSRTQETQYF.

In DNA, the CDR3 is TGTGCCAGCAGAGGGCGTGACTATGGCTACACCTTC. It encodes CASRGRDYGYTF. The chain employs TRBV6-5 and TRBJ1-2; D not certain. The V and J ends lost 6 bases and 3 bases respectively, with 8 bases between them. This CDR3 region has 12 residues. Germline CDR1 and CDR2: MNHEY and SVGAGI.

The rearrangement joins TRBV7-9 to TRBJ1-3, with D perhaps matching TRBD1 (6 bases). CDR3 length: 16 amino acids. CDR1 is SEHNR, CDR2 FQNEAQ, per germline (reference sequence). The V end lost 4 bases, the J end lost 3 bases, and 16 bases lay between the germline ends. As DNA, the CDR3 is TGTGCCAGCAGCTCACCGAGCCGGACAGATGGAAACACCATATATTTT. It codes for CASSSPSRTDGNTIYF.